This T cell receptor beta chain was documented in a study of T cell repertoires in cytomegalovirus infection. In the study overall: The public TCR beta signatures pointed to both CMV infection and matching HLA type. Study-wide results and limits: In two of eight donors, the top clonotype was HLA-C-restricted CMV-specific. Identification of carriers of CMV plus the relevant HLA was achieved through cumulative public TCR beta family frequency.

One entry per CDR3 protein results from TCRdb running MiXCR on the reads. The table shows around 500,000 distinct CDR3 sequences, with under 45% occurring only once. Per germline, CDR1 SGHTA and CDR2 FQGNSA. Trimming at V came to 5 bases and at J to 0 bases, leaving 12 bases not matched to a gene. The CDR3 has 19 residues. This clonotype was observed a few times. Its antigen is undetermined. This sample comprised cultured PBMCs, obtained from culture after CMV antigen stimulation. The source is a human donor in good health (CMV status not recorded). Some clones in this sample may be carry-over from other donors' samples. The gene calls are TRBV7-2 and TRBJ2-6; 8 nucleotides match TRBD1. The CDR3, as DNA: TGTGCCAGCAGCACGAGGGCCAGGGGGCTAAGCTCTGGGGCCAACGTCCTGACTTTC. The encoded protein is CASSTRARGLSSGANVLTF.